This T cell receptor beta chain was found in a study of cytomegalovirus exposure and HLA in healthy donors. Study-level information: Earlier work reported 100 million or so unique TCR beta sequences from 180 million or so T cells. Whole-study findings and limits: The HLA-A and HLA-B alleles of most subjects were reportedly predicted accurately from TCR beta sequences. It was assumed in the presence/absence analyses that sequencing depth was roughly uniform across donors.

Of note for this clone: Antigen: not known.

At sampling all donors were nominally healthy, likely with unrecorded immune exposures. In germline, CDR1 is ENHRY, CDR2 SYGVKD. The CDR3 contains 16 residues. V lost 3 bases and J 4 bases, leaving 16 bases between the germline ends. PCR primers comprised 60 Vbeta and 13 Jbeta primers. The assay was immunoSEQ multiplex PCR, and TCRdb's table has in-frame clones only and misses some. The table includes around 200,000 clones, around 76% detected once. This TCR was recovered from a man aged 35 to 55 in good health and CMV-seropositive. The sequenced material came from PBMCs. The chain couples TRBV10-3 to TRBJ1-5; a weak D match, TRBD1 (6 bases). The CDR3: CAISDEGGPFNQPQHF. The CDR3 bases are TGTGCCATCAGTGATGAGGGGGGGCCATTTAATCAGCCCCAGCATTTT.